One TCR beta chain is described in this entry. Its specific antigen is unknown. Qualities for individual bases were not recorded, and no much larger clone is one base off. This entry belongs to a study of sequential checkpoint blockade in melanoma (dated by TCRdb to about 2019). Study-level background: In a 1:1 randomization, patients received either first-line nivolumab then ipilimumab (arm A) or ipilimumab then nivolumab (arm B). Maintenance nivolumab came after both trial sequences.

At the junction V is shortened by 4 bases and J by 5 bases; bases outside the gene matches: 7. From a lookup of the germline V gene, CDR1 and CDR2 are SGHDT and YYEEEE. Taken from cysteine to phenylalanine, the CDR3 has 15 residues. Only the CDR3 region is kept as DNA, spanning 45 bases read in frame from base 1. What the work shows at the level of the full study, not this receptor alone: Larger, independent patient cohorts are needed to validate the response-prediction model that combines TCR metrics and mutation burden.

According to the study, the label for this sample's treatment or condition signals: randomized to nivolumab then ipilimumab (arm A) or the reverse (arm B). None of the patients in the trial had previously been given DNA-damaging chemotherapy. A FACS Aria II flow cytometer was used to sort live CD3+CD8+ cells that were negative for CD19 and CD56 from thawed PBMCs. Samples came from patients with melanoma in CheckMate 064, a randomized, open-label phase II trial of sequential checkpoint blockade. Leukapheresis was used to collect peripheral blood mononuclear cells, which were then purified with Ficoll-Paque and frozen in human serum with roughly 10% DMSO. Immediately after sorting, the purity of sorted blood CD3+CD8+ cells was verified to be >95%, after which DNA was extracted. The immunoSEQ Assay was used to immunosequence TCRbeta CDR3 regions from genomic DNA. Prior to high-throughput sequencing, genomic DNA was amplified by bias-controlled multiplex PCR. On the authors' methods: To quantify the absolute abundance of each unique TCRbeta CDR3 region, the sequences were collapsed and filtered. Clonality, defined as 1 minus Pielou's evenness, was calculated using productive rearrangements only. A previously published method was used to identify clones whose frequencies were significantly greater in on-treatment samples than in baseline samples. TCRdb limited this immuneACCESS table to in-frame rearrangements with V and J called. A share of clones is missing; checked studies link under half to unresolved V genes, and the rest is unexplained. V, J and clone size derive from that table, while D and trimming were established from the DNA sequence. The sample table records 13,000 or so clones; 60% to 70% of these occur just once. The biggest ten clones account for 23% of the sample.

The input for sequencing was CD8+ T cells sorted from blood (inferred from file names), taken from a patient given nivolumab and ipilimumab in sequence. The sequence links TRBV5-6 to TRBJ2-5; 11 central nucleotides agree with TRBD2. This sequence originates from a human donor with melanoma. The nucleotides read TGTGCCAGCAGCCGCCGACTAGCGGGGTTGGAGACCCAGTACTTC. It is translated as CASSRRLAGLETQYF.